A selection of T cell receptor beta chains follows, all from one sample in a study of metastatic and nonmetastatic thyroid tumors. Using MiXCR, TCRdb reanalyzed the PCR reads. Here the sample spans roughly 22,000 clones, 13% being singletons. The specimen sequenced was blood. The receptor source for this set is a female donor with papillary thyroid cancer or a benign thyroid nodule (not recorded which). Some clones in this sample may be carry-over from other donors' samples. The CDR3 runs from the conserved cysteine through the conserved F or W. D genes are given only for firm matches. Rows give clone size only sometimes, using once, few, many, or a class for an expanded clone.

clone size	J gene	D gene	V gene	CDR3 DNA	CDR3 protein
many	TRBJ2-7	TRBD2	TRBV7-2	TGTGCCAGCAGCTGGGGAGGGCAGATCTCCTACGAGCAGTACTTC	CASSWGGQISYEQYF
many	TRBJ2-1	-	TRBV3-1	TGTGCCAGCAGGGGATACAATGAGCAGTTCTTC	CASRGYNEQFF
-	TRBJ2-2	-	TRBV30	TGTGCCTGGAGACAGGGCCTCAGGGACACCGGGGAGCTGTTTTTT	CAWRQGLRDTGELFF
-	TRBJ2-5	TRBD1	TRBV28	TGTGCCAGCAGTTTGGTTGGACAGGGGCAAGAGACCCAGTACTTC	CASSLVGQGQETQYF
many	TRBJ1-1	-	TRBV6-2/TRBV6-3	TGTGCCAGCAGAATAGGGAGGCTGAACACTGAAGCTTTCTTT	CASRIGRLNTEAFF
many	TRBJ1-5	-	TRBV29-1	TGCAGCGTTGGCGGGGATTTCAATCAGCCCCAGCATTTT	CSVGGDFNQPQHF
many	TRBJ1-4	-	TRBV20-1	TGCAGTGCTAGAGATTCCTTCCCGGGCACCATTGAAAAACTGTTTTTT	CSARDSFPGTIEKLFF
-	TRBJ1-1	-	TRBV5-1	TGCGCCAGCAGCTTGGGTCAGGTGAGGATTTTGAACACTGAAGCTTTCTTT	CASSLGQVRILNTEAFF
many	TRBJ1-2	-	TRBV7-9	TGTGCCAGCAGCTTATCGGGACAATTATATGGCTACACCTTC	CASSLSGQLYGYTF
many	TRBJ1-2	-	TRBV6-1	TGTGCCAGCAGTGAAGGGAGGGTCGGCGGCTACACCTTC	CASSEGRVGGYTF
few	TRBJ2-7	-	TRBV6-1	TGTGCCAGCGCCGAAACCCAAGGAATCTACGAGCAGTACTTC	CASAETQGIYEQYF
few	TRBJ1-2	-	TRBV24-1	TGTGCCACCAGTGAACCGGGATTTACGGATGGCTACACCTTC	CATSEPGFTDGYTF
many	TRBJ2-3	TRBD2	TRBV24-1	TGTGCCACCAGTGATTCCGGACTAGCGGGAGTTAAAGATACGCAGTATTTT	CATSDSGLAGVKDTQYF
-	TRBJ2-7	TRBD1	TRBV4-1	TGCGCCAGCAGCCAGAGGCCGGGACAGGGGTACGAGCAGTACTTC	CASSQRPGQGYEQYF
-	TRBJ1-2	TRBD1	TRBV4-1	TGCGCCAGCAGCCAGGACCCGGGACAGGGGTATGGCTACACCTTC	CASSQDPGQGYGYTF
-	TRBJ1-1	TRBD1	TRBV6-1	TGTGCCAGCACCGAGGGGGCGAACTTGAACACTGAAGCTTTCTTT	CASTEGANLNTEAFF
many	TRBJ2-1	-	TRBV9	TGTGCCAGCAGCGTAGTTAGCGATGAGCAGTTCTTC	CASSVVSDEQFF
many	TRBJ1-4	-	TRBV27	TGTGCCAGCACCCTCCGTCGGGGGATTGATGAAAAACTGTTTTTT	CASTLRRGIDEKLFF
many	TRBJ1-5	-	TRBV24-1	TGTGCCACCAGTGGTGTAGGGGTGGGTCAGCCCCAGCATTTT	CATSGVGVGQPQHF
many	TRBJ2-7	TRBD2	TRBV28	TGTGCCAGCAGTTTAGAGAGTAGCGGGAGACCAGCCCAGTACTTC	CASSLESSGRPAQYF
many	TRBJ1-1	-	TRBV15	TGTGCCACCAGCAGAGAAGCAGGGATGAACACTGAAGCTTTCTTT	CATSREAGMNTEAFF
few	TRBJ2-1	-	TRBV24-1	TGTGCCACCAGTGATTCCGTAAGCGATTCCTACAATGAGCAGTTCTTC	CATSDSVSDSYNEQFF
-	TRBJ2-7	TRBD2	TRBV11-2	TGTGCCAGCAGCTCCCCTCGTGGGGAGGGGATCCACGAGCAGTACTTC	CASSSPRGEGIHEQYF
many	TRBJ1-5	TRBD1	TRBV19	TGTGCCAGTAGATCGACCCGGGACAGGAGGTTGGGTAGCAATCAGCCCCAGCATTTT	CASRSTRDRRLGSNQPQHF
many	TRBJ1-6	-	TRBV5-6	TGTGCCAGCAGCTTGTACGGAGGGGTAAATTCACCCCTCCACTTT	CASSLYGGVNSPLHF
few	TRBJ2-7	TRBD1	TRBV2	TGTGCCAGCAGCCTACAGGGGGCTGAATCTCACGAGCAGTACTTC	CASSLQGAESHEQYF
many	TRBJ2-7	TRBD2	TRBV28	TGTGCCAGCAGGGCCGGGACTAGCGGAATATACGAGCAGTACTTC	CASRAGTSGIYEQYF
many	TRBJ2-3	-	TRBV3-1	TGTGCCAGCAGCCAAGAGTGGCGAGCGTCGGCAGATACGCAGTATTTT	CASSQEWRASADTQYF
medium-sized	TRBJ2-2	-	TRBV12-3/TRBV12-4	TGTGCCAGCAGTAAGGGGGCGAACACCGGGGAGCTGTTTTTT	CASSKGANTGELFF
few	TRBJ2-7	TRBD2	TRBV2	TGTGCCAGCATCAAACTAGCGGGTAACTCCTACGAGCAGTACTTC	CASIKLAGNSYEQYF
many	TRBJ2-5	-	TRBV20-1	TGCAGTGCTAGATGGGACATGAAAGAGACCCAGTACTTC	CSARWDMKETQYF
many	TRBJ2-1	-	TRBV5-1	TGCGCCAGCAGGAACTACAATGAGCAGTTCTTC	CASRNYNEQFF
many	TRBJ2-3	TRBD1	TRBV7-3	TGTGCCAGCAGCCTGGGGACAGGGAGCTCCACAGATACGCAGTATTTT	CASSLGTGSSTDTQYF
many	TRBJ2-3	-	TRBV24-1	TGTGCCACCAGTGATTCCCAGGGGGGAAAAGATACGCAGTATTTT	CATSDSQGGKDTQYF
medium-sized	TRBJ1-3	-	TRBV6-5	TGTGCCAGCAGTTACGGCAGGGGCTCTGGAAACACCATATATTTT	CASSYGRGSGNTIYF
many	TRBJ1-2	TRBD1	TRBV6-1	TGTGCCAGCTCTCTCCGGACAGGAGAGGGGTATGGCTACACCTTC	CASSLRTGEGYGYTF
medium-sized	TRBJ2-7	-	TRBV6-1	TGTGCCAGCAGTGAACGGGGAGCTTTCCCTTGGGAGCAGTACTTC	CASSERGAFPWEQYF
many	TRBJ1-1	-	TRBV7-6	TGTGCCAGCAGCTCACCTTTGACGGTCATGAACACTGAAGCTTTCTTT	CASSSPLTVMNTEAFF
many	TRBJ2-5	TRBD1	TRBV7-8	TGTGCCAGCATGGGACAGGGGAGGGAGACCCAGTACTTC	CASMGQGRETQYF
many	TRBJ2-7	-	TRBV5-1	TGCGCCAGCAGCTTGAGTCCCCCCTCCTACGAGCAGTACTTC	CASSLSPPSYEQYF
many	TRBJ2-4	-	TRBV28	TGTGCCAGCAGCCATCCGGGTGTAGCCAAAAACATTCAGTACTTC	CASSHPGVAKNIQYF
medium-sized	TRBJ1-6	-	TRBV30	TGTGCCTGGAAGTGGGACCCCTCCTATAATTCACCCCTCCACTTT	CAWKWDPSYNSPLHF
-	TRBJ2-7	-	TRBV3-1	TGTGCCAGCAGCCAAACGGACAGCCGTTCCTACGAGCAGTACTTC	CASSQTDSRSYEQYF
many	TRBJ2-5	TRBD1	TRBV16	TGTGCCAGCAGCCAATGGGCGGACAGGGTAGAGACCCAGTACTTC	CASSQWADRVETQYF
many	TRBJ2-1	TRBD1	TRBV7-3	TGTGCCAGCAGCTCCTCCGGGACAGGGCTCTACAATGAGCAGTTCTTC	CASSSSGTGLYNEQFF
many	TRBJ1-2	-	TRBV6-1	TGTGCCAGCATTAGAGGACCGTTTTATGGCTACACCTTC	CASIRGPFYGYTF
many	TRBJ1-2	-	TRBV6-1	TGTGCCAGCAGCTTTGAGGTGGGTCAGGAATATGGCTACACCTTC	CASSFEVGQEYGYTF